This T cell receptor (beta chain) was sequenced during a study of shared T cell receptors in the human thymus. Data came from immunoSEQ multiplex PCR; TCRdb stores just in-frame clones and leaves some out. This table has hundreds of thousands of clones, approximately 95% appearing once. The V and J ends lost 4 bases and 4 bases, in that order; junction bases with no gene match: 17. This CDR3 contains 19 residues. Germline CDR1 is SNHLY and CDR2 is FYNNEI. Material: thymocytes. This chain uses TRBV2 with TRBJ2-1; TRBD1 agrees at 9 bases. The clonotype was recovered from a human donor. The CDR3 DNA reads as TGTGCCAGCAGTGGGGACAGGGCGATTATCCTGTGGGGATACAATGAGCAGTTCTTC. Translation: CASSGDRAIILWGYNEQFF.